This TCR beta chain was observed in a study of shared clonotypes between healthy human individuals. Here immunoSEQ multiplex PCR was the method, and the copy in TCRdb shows in-frame clones only, minus some. The top ten hold approximately 0.44% of the sample, which has approximately 1,500,000 clones, 95% to 99% seen once. CDR3 length equals 16 residues. CDR1 MNHEY and CDR2 SMNVEV come from the germline V gene (reference sequence). V lost 6 bases and J 5 bases, leaving 22 bases between the germline ends. Study findings and constraints: Among several donors, about 5% of naive CD4 clonotypes were found in common. In contrast to clonotypes shared by all four donors, non-shared clonotypes had lower generation probabilities.

A word on this clone: Its target is not known.

Every one of the donors was a Caucasian adult that lived in Nashville, Tennessee. A CD45RA-negative memory subset and a CD45RA+ naive subset were separated from the CD4+ cells. The receptor's source is a young man in good health. Sequencing was performed on naive CD4+ T cells sorted from blood. The subset here: CD45RA+ positively selected. The rearrangement joins TRBV27 to TRBJ1-1; D not certain. CDR3 in amino acids: CASRPLSRGSFTEAFF. CDR3 nucleotide sequence: TGTGCCAGCAGGCCCCTGAGTCGTGGGTCTTTTACTGAAGCTTTCTTT.